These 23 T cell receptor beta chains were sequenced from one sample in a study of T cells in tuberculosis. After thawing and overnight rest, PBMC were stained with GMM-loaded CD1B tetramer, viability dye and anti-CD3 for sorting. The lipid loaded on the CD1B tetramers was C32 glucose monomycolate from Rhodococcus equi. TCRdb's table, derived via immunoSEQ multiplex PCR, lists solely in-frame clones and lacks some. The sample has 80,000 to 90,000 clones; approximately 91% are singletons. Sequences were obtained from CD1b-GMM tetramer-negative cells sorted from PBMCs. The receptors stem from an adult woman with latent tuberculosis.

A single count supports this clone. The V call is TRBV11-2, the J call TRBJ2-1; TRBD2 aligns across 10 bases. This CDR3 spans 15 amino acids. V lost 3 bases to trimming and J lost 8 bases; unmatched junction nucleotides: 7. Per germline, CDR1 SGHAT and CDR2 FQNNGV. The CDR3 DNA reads TGTGCCAGCAGCTTTACGCAGCGGGGGGGCGATGAGCAGTTCTTC. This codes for CASSFTQRGGDEQFF.

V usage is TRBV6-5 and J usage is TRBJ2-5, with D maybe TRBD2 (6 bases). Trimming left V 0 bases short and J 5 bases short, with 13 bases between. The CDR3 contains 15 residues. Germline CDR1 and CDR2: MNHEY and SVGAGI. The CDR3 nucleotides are TGTGCCAGCAGTTACTCGGCAGCGGGTGGTGAGACCCAGTACTTC. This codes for CASSYSAAGGETQYF.

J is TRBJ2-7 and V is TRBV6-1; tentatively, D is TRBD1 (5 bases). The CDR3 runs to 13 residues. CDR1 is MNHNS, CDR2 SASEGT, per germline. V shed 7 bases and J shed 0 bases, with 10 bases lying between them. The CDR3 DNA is TGTGCCAGCATCCCAGGGATCTCCTACGAGCAGTACTTC. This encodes CASIPGISYEQYF.

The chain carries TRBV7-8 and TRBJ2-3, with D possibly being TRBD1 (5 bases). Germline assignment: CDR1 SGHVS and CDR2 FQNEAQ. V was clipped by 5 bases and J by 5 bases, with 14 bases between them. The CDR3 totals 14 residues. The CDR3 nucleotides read TGTGCCAGCAGCGGCACCAGGGTTCGAGATACGCAGTATTTT. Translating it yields CASSGTRVRDTQYF.

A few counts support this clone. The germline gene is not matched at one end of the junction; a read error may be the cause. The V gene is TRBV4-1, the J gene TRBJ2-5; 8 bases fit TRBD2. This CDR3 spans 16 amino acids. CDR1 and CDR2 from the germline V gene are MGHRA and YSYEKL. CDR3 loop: CASSHPSGTRQETQYF. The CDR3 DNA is TGTGCCAGCAGCCATCCTTCCGGGACTAGACAAGAGACCCAGTACTTC.

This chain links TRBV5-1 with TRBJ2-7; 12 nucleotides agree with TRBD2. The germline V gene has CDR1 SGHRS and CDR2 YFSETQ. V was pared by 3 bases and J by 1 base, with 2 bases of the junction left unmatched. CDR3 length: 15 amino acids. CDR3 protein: CASSSLAGGSYEQYF. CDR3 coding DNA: TGCGCCAGCAGCTCCCTAGCGGGGGGGTCCTACGAGCAGTACTTC.

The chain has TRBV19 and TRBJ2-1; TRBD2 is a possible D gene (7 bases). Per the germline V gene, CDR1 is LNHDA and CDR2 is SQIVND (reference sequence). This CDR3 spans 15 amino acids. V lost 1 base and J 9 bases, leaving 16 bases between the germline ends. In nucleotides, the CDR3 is TGTGCCAGTAGTATAGGGGGAGGGGGGGCTGTTGAGCAGTTCTTC. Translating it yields CASSIGGGGAVEQFF.

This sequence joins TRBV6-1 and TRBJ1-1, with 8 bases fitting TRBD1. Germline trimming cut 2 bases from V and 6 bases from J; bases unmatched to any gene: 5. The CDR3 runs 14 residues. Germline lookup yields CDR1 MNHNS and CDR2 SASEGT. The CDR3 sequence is CASSERTGLAEAFF. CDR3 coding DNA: TGTGCCAGCAGTGAACGGACAGGGCTGGCTGAAGCTTTCTTT.

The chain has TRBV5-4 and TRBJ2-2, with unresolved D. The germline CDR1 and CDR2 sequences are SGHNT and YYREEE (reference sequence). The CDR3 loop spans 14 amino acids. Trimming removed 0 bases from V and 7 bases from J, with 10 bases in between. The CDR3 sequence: CASSLGGEGGELFF. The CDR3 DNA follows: TGTGCCAGCAGCTTGGGAGGTGAAGGCGGGGAGCTGTTTTTT.

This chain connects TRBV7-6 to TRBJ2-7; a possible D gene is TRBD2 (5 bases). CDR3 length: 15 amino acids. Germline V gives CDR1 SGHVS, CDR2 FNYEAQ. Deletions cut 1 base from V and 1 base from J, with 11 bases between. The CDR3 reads CASSLETGVSYEQYF. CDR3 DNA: TGTGCCAGCAGCTTAGAAACCGGGGTATCCTACGAGCAGTACTTC.

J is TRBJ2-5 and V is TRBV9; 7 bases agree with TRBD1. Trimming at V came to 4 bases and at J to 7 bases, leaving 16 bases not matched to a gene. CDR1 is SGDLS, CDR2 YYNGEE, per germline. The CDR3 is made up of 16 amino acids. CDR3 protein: CASSPRDSRSGVTQYF. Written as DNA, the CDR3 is TGTGCCAGCAGCCCCCGGGACAGCCGGTCCGGGGTGACCCAGTACTTC.

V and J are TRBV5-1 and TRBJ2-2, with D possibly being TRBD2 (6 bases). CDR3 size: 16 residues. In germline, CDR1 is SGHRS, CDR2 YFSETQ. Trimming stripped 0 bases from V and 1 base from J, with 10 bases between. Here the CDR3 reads CASSLVAGRNTGELFF. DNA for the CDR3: TGCGCCAGCAGCTTGGTTGCGGGACGGAACACCGGGGAGCTGTTTTTT.

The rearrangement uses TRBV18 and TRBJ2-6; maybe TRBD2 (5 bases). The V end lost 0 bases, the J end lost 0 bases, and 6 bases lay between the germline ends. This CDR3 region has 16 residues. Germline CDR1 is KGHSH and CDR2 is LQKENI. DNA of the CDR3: TGTGCCAGCTCACCACCGAGGGTCTCTGGGGCCAACGTCCTGACTTTC. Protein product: CASSPPRVSGANVLTF.

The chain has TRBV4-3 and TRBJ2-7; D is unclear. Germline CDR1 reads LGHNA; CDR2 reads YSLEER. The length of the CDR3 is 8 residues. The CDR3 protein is CASSPPRV. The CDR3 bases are TGCGCCAGCAGCCCCCCCCGGGTC.

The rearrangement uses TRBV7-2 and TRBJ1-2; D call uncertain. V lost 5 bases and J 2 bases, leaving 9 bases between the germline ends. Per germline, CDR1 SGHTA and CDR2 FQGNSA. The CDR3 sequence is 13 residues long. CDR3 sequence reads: CASSNRGNYGYTF. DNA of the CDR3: TGTGCCAGCAGCAACCGCGGGAACTATGGCTACACCTTC.

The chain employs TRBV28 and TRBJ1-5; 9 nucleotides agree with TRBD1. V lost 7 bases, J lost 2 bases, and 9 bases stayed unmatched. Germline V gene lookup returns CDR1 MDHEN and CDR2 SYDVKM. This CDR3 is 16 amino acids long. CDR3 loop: CASIRDREWGNQPQHF. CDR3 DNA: TGTGCCAGCATCAGGGACAGGGAATGGGGCAATCAGCCCCAGCATTTT.

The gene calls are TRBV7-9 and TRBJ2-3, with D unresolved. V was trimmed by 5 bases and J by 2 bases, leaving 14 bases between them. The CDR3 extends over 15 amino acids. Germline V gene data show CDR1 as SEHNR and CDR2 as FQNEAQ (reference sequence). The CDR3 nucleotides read TGTGCCAGCAGCCCCGATGGCTTCGTCACAGATACGCAGTATTTT. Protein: CASSPDGFVTDTQYF.

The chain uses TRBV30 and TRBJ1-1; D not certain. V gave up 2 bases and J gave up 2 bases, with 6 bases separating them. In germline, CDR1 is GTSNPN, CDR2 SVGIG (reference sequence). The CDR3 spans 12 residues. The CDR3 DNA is TGTGCCTGGAGTCCCAAAAACACTGAAGCTTTCTTT. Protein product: CAWSPKNTEAFF.

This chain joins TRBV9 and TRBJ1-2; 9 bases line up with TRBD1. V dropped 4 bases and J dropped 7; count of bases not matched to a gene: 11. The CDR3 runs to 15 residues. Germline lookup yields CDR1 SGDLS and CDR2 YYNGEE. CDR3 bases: TGTGCCAGCAGCCCGCCACGGGACAGGGAGATTGGCTACACCTTC. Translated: CASSPPRDREIGYTF. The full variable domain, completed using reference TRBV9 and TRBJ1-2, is DSGVTQTPKHLITATGQRVTLRCSPRSGDLSVYWYQQSLDQGLQFLIQYYNGEERAKGNILERFSAQQFPDLHSELNLSSLELGDSALYFCASSPPRDREIGYTFGSGTRLTVV.

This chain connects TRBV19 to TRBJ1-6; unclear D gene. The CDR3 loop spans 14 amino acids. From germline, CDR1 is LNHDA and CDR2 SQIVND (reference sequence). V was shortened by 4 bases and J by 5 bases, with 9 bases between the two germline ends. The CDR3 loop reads CASSKLENNSPLHF. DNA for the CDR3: TGTGCCAGTAGTAAACTAGAAAATAATTCACCCCTCCACTTT.

The CDR3 sequence is CASRDTGAASYEQYV. CDR3 coding DNA: TGTGCCAGCAGAGACACAGGGGCGGCATCCTACGAGCAGTACGTC. J is TRBJ2-7 and V is TRBV28, with 7 nucleotides matching TRBD1. Germline V lookup: CDR1 MDHEN, CDR2 SYDVKM. The CDR3 has 15 amino acids. With 6 bases clipped from V and 1 base from J, the junction kept 9 bases outside the gene matches.

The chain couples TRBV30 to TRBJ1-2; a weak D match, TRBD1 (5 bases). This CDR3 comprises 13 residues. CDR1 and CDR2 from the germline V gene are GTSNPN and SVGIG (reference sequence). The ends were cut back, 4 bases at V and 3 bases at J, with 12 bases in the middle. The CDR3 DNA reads TGTGCCTGGACGGCAGGGAGGGACTATGGCTACACCTTC. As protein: CAWTAGRDYGYTF. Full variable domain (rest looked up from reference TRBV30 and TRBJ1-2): SQTIHQWPATLVQPVGSPLSLECTVEGTSNPNLYWYRQAAGRGLQLLFYSVGIGQISSEVPQNLSASRPQDRQFILSSKKLLLSDSGFYLCAWTAGRDYGYTFGSGTRLTVV.

Written as DNA, the CDR3 is TGTGCCAGTAAACAGCGGGGGGCCTCCTACAATGAGCAGTTCTTC. It yields the protein CASKQRGASYNEQFF. J is TRBJ2-1 and V is TRBV19; TRBD2 matches at 9 bases. The germline V gene has CDR1 LNHDA and CDR2 SQIVND (reference sequence). The CDR3 consists of 15 residues. V lost 7 bases to trimming and J lost 0 bases; unmatched junction nucleotides: 4.